This entry lists 29 T cell receptor beta chains sequenced from one sample in a study of control samples from healthy donors and cancer patients. The data were produced by immunoSEQ multiplex PCR, yet TCRdb's version contains in-frame clones alone and is incomplete. Of about 120,000 clones in the sample, roughly 87% were seen once. Sequencing was carried out using blood. All receptors derive from a young man in good health.

CDR3 coding DNA: TGCAGTGCTAGTAATCCTAGCGGGAACACCGGGGAGCTGTTTTTT. Translation gives CSASNPSGNTGELFF. The chain has TRBV20-1 and TRBJ2-2; 7 bases fit TRBD2. The CDR3 loop spans 15 amino acids. CDR1 DFQATT and CDR2 SNEGSKA come from the germline V gene (reference sequence). The junction had 5 bases not matched to a gene; V was cut back by 3 bases and J by 1 base.

This clone was counted ten times or more. V is TRBV7-2 and J is TRBJ1-5; no clear D. The CDR3 contains 16 residues. The germline CDR1 and CDR2 sequences are SGHTA and FQGNSA. V was pared by 0 bases and J by 1 base, with 10 bases between. CDR3 nucleotide sequence: TGTGCCAGCAGCTTAGCGGGTAGGGCGAGCAATCAGCCCCAGCATTTT. Protein: CASSLAGRASNQPQHF.

The rearrangement uses TRBV7-3 and TRBJ2-7; perhaps TRBD1 as D (5 bases). The V end was cut by 1 base, the J end by 5 bases, with 9 bases between. The CDR3 consists of 13 residues. The germline V gene has CDR1 SGHTA and CDR2 FQGTGA. The CDR3 loop is CASSLMGRDEQYF. CDR3 nucleotide sequence: TGTGCCAGCAGCTTAATGGGCAGGGACGAGCAGTACTTC.

This clone has just a few counts. CDR3 sequence (DNA): TGTGCCAGCAGTTCCCCGGGACAGGGGGCAACAACGTTCGGCAATCAGCCCCAGCATTTT. Encoded protein: CASSSPGQGATTFGNQPQHF. The gene calls are TRBV28 and TRBJ1-5, with 12 bases aligning to TRBD1. V trimming: 4 bases; J trimming: 2 bases; junction bases outside the gene matches: 15. This CDR3 spans 20 amino acids. Germline CDR1 and CDR2: MDHEN and SYDVKM.

The chain combines TRBV15 with TRBJ1-3; TRBD1 is a possible D gene (6 bases). The CDR3 totals 15 residues. V lost 0 bases and J 4 bases, leaving 10 bases between the germline ends. Germline V gene data show CDR1 as LNHNV and CDR2 as YYDKDF (reference sequence). DNA for the CDR3: TGTGCCACCAGCAGAGATCGGGGGCAGGGAAACACCATATATTTT. It is translated as CATSRDRGQGNTIYF.

The chain is built from TRBV10-3 and TRBJ1-1; 7 bases align to TRBD1. The CDR3 spans 15 residues. CDR1 ENHRY and CDR2 SYGVKD come from the germline V gene. V trimming: 0 bases; J trimming: 6 bases; junction bases outside the gene matches: 7. This CDR3 is CAISESYRGRSEAFF. CDR3 sequence (DNA): TGTGCCATCAGTGAGTCGTACAGGGGACGATCTGAAGCTTTCTTT.

J is TRBJ1-2 and V is TRBV6-5; D is undetermined. V was shortened by 6 bases and J by 3 bases, with 11 bases between the two germline ends. The germline V gene encodes CDR1 MNHEY and CDR2 SVGAGI. CDR3 size: 13 residues. Written as DNA, the CDR3 is TGTGCCAGCAGACAGTTCCTGGACTATGGCTACACCTTC. It yields the protein CASRQFLDYGYTF.

The chain joins TRBV5-4 to TRBJ1-2, with TRBD1 matching 9 bases. Germline CDR1 is SGHNT and CDR2 is YYREEE (reference sequence). Losses at the gene ends were 4 bases for V and 7 bases for J; bases not matched to a gene: 17. This CDR3 is 17 amino acids long. The CDR3 sequence is CASSPIGTGSFLFGYTF. The CDR3, as DNA: TGTGCCAGCAGCCCTATAGGGACAGGGTCTTTCTTGTTTGGCTACACCTTC.

This clone has more than one count but fewer than ten. The rearrangement uses TRBV5-1 and TRBJ2-5; the D is unclear. The V gene lost 5 bases and the J gene lost 4 bases, with 21 bases spanning the gap. This CDR3 is built from 16 residues. From germline, CDR1 is SGHRS and CDR2 YFSETQ. CDR3: CASRRIALGFRETQYF. The DNA for the CDR3 is TGCGCCAGCAGAAGAATAGCCTTGGGTTTTCGAGAGACCCAGTACTTC.

The V gene is TRBV7-2, the J gene TRBJ2-3; 7 nucleotides agree with TRBD1. Germline-derived CDR1 and CDR2 are SGHTA and FQGNSA. There are 15 residues in the CDR3. V shed 1 base, J shed 1 base, and the junction held 2 bases outside the gene matches. CDR3 nucleotide sequence: TGTGCCAGCAGCTTAGGAGGGGGCGGCACAGATACGCAGTATTTT. Translation gives CASSLGGGGTDTQYF.

V is TRBV5-8 and J is TRBJ2-7, with no clear D. CDR1 is SGHTS and CDR2 is YDEGEE in the germline V gene. Between the trimmed V and J ends, which lost 3 bases and 3 bases, there was a span of 4 bases. This CDR3 is built from 11 residues. In nucleotides, the CDR3 is TGTGCCAGCAGCTCCTTCTACGAGCAGTACTTC. This encodes CASSSFYEQYF.

The chain couples TRBV4-2 to TRBJ2-7, with 7 positions matching TRBD2. CDR1 and CDR2 (germline): LGHNA, YNFKEQ. V was clipped by 5 bases and J by 4 bases; unmatched bases: 5. CDR3 size: 13 residues. The CDR3 DNA sequence: TGTGCCAGCAGCTATGGTAGCGGGTACGAGCAGTACTTC. This translates into CASSYGSGYEQYF.

The chain carries TRBV19 and TRBJ2-3, with 10 bases fitting TRBD2. This CDR3 comprises 20 residues. The V gene's germline CDR1 is LNHDA and CDR2 SQIVND (reference sequence). With V trimmed by 2 bases and J by 1 base, 15 bases remained unmatched. In nucleotides, the CDR3 is TGTGCCAGTAGTATAAGGGACGGAGCGGGAGGGCCCGAGCGCACAGATACGCAGTATTTT. Translated, it gives CASSIRDGAGGPERTDTQYF.

The chain recombines TRBV28 with TRBJ2-5, with 7 bases matching TRBD1. Per germline, CDR1 MDHEN and CDR2 SYDVKM. This CDR3 spans 13 amino acids. The V and J ends lost 6 bases and 2 bases, in that order; junction bases with no gene match: 3. The CDR3 DNA follows: TGTGCCAGCAGCACGGGACAGCAAGAGACCCAGTACTTC. Protein product: CASSTGQQETQYF.

J is TRBJ1-2 and V is TRBV19, with TRBD1 matching over 7 bases. Germline CDR1 and CDR2: LNHDA and SQIVND (reference sequence). The CDR3 covers 13 residues. The V and J ends lost 6 bases and 3 bases, in that order; junction bases with no gene match: 4. CDR3 sequence reads: CASSLTGDYGYTF. In DNA form, the CDR3 reads TGTGCCAGTAGCCTAACAGGGGACTATGGCTACACCTTC.

The V call is TRBV4-3, the J call TRBJ1-3, with D possibly being TRBD1 (6 bases). Germline-derived CDR1 and CDR2 are LGHNA and YSLEER. V was shortened by 0 bases and J by 4 bases, with 13 bases between the two germline ends. The CDR3 loop spans 16 amino acids. The CDR3 bases are TGCGCCAGCAGCCAAGATTGGGGGGCAGCCGGAAACACCATATATTTT. Protein product: CASSQDWGAAGNTIYF.

This chain links TRBV15 with TRBJ2-1; weak D call: TRBD2 (5 bases). The V end lost 0 bases, the J end lost 3 bases, and 12 bases lay between the germline ends. The germline V gene encodes CDR1 LNHNV and CDR2 YYDKDF (reference sequence). The length of the CDR3 is 16 residues. CDR3 in amino acids: CATSRDWAGYYNEQFF. CDR3 coding DNA: TGTGCCACCAGCAGAGATTGGGCGGGTTACTACAATGAGCAGTTCTTC.

The genes are TRBV5-6 and TRBJ2-7; D gene ambiguous. Trimming removed 0 bases from V and 0 bases from J, with 7 bases in between. There are 14 residues in the CDR3. Germline V gives CDR1 SGHDT, CDR2 YYEEEE. CDR3 in DNA: TGTGCCAGCAGCTTGGTTTTATCCTCCTACGAGCAGTACTTC. Translating gives CASSLVLSSYEQYF.

This clone was detected only once. The chain uses TRBV11-2 and TRBJ2-1; tentative D call: TRBD1 (5 bases). Germline CDR1 and CDR2: SGHAT and FQNNGV. V lost 0 bases to trimming and J lost 1 base, with 7 bases between them. CDR3 length: 15 residues. CDR3 protein: CASSLEAGSYNEQFF. CDR3 DNA sequence: TGTGCCAGCAGCTTAGAGGCAGGGTCCTACAATGAGCAGTTCTTC.

V gene TRBV5-4 combines with J gene TRBJ2-7; D gene ambiguous. Trimming removed 3 bases at V and 5 bases at J, with 12 bases between. Germline CDR1 and CDR2: SGHNT and YYREEE (reference sequence). The CDR3 length is 13 residues. The CDR3 is CASSWWAEDEQYF. CDR3 coding DNA: TGTGCCAGCAGCTGGTGGGCAGAAGACGAGCAGTACTTC.

V is TRBV7-3 and J is TRBJ2-7, with D unclear. The CDR3 is 13 residues long. Looked up from germline, CDR1 is SGHTA and CDR2 is FQGTGA. With 2 bases removed from V and 6 bases from J, the gap between germline ends came to 11 bases. Written as DNA, the CDR3 is TGTGCCAGCAGCTTATCGGCCAGATCCGAGCAGTACTTC. This gives the protein CASSLSARSEQYF. Full variable domain (missing parts from reference TRBV7-3 and TRBJ2-7): GAGVSQTPSNKVTEKGKYVELRCDPISGHTALYWYRQSLGQGPEFLIYFQGTGAADDSGLPNDRFFAVRPEGSVSTLKIQRTERGDSAVYLCASSLSARSEQYFGPGTRLTVT.

V is TRBV10-3 and J is TRBJ2-7; 7 bases are shared with TRBD1. The CDR3 runs to 14 residues. Germline V lookup: CDR1 ENHRY, CDR2 SYGVKD. V was pared by 5 bases and J by 3 bases, with 7 bases of the junction left unmatched. In DNA form, the CDR3 reads TGTGCCATCAGTAGACAGGGATCAAACTACGAGCAGTACTTC. It yields the protein CAISRQGSNYEQYF.

The chain links TRBV27 to TRBJ2-7; 7 bases line up with TRBD2. V was pared by 3 bases and J by 3 bases, with 20 bases of the junction left unmatched. Germline loops: CDR1 MNHEY, CDR2 SMNVEV (reference sequence). The length of the CDR3 is 19 residues. Here the CDR3 reads CASSFLASGSKGSLYEQYF. The CDR3 coding sequence is TGTGCCAGCAGTTTTCTGGCTAGCGGAAGTAAGGGGTCCCTCTACGAGCAGTACTTC.

This chain links TRBV10-2 with TRBJ2-5; no firm D call. Germline CDR1 reads WSHSY; CDR2 reads SAAADI. V was pared by 0 bases and J by 2 bases, with 10 bases between. The length of the CDR3 is 15 residues. The CDR3 DNA is TGCGCCAGCAGTGAGTCGACTCCTCCTCAAGAGACCCAGTACTTC. Its protein is CASSESTPPQETQYF.

The chain has TRBV15 and TRBJ1-5, with 7 bases aligning to TRBD1. Germline loops: CDR1 LNHNV, CDR2 YYDKDF (reference sequence). This CDR3 has 19 residues. V gave up 1 base and J gave up 0 bases; unmatched junction bases: 12. The CDR3 here is CATSRVSTGRYYSNQPQHF. CDR3 DNA: TGTGCCACCAGCAGAGTGTCGACAGGGAGATACTATAGCAATCAGCCCCAGCATTTT. Full variable domain (remainder filled in from reference TRBV15 and TRBJ1-5): DAMVIQNPRYQVTQFGKPVTLSCSQTLNHNVMYWYQQKSSQAPKLLFHYYDKDFNNEADTPDNFQSRRPNTSFCFLDIRSPGLGDTAMYLCATSRVSTGRYYSNQPQHFGDGTRLSIL.

The chain uses TRBV27 and TRBJ1-6; possible D gene TRBD1, 5 bases. The CDR3 contains 15 residues. Trimming cost V 4 bases and J 7 bases, with 14 bases left between them. CDR1 is MNHEY and CDR2 is SMNVEV in the germline V gene (reference sequence). The CDR3 sequence is CASSSWDLTNSPLHF. For the CDR3, the DNA is TGTGCCAGCAGTTCTTGGGACCTAACGAATTCACCCCTCCACTTT.

The chain links TRBV19 to TRBJ1-1, with D possibly TRBD1 on 5 matching bases. Germline CDR1 is LNHDA and CDR2 is SQIVND (reference sequence). V lost 3 bases to trimming and J lost 6 bases, with 8 bases between them. The CDR3 is 12 amino acids. The CDR3 sequence is CASSIRGAEAFF. For the CDR3, the DNA is TGTGCCAGTAGTATCCGGGGCGCTGAAGCTTTCTTT.

The rearrangement links TRBV10-3 to TRBJ1-5; D uncertain. Trimming removed 3 bases at V and 0 bases at J, with 12 bases between. Germline-derived CDR1 and CDR2 are ENHRY and SYGVKD. This CDR3 has 16 residues. The chain's CDR3 is CAISEYLTASNQPQHF. The CDR3, as DNA: TGTGCCATCAGTGAATACCTGACGGCTAGCAATCAGCCCCAGCATTTT.

This rearrangement joins TRBV2 to TRBJ1-3; 8 bases are a match to TRBD1. Germline V lookup: CDR1 SNHLY, CDR2 FYNNEI. The CDR3 extends over 15 amino acids. V dropped 5 bases and J dropped 2; count of bases not matched to a gene: 5. CDR3 sequence: CASSPGTGTGNTIYF. In DNA, the CDR3 is TGTGCCAGCAGTCCCGGGACAGGTACTGGAAACACCATATATTTT.